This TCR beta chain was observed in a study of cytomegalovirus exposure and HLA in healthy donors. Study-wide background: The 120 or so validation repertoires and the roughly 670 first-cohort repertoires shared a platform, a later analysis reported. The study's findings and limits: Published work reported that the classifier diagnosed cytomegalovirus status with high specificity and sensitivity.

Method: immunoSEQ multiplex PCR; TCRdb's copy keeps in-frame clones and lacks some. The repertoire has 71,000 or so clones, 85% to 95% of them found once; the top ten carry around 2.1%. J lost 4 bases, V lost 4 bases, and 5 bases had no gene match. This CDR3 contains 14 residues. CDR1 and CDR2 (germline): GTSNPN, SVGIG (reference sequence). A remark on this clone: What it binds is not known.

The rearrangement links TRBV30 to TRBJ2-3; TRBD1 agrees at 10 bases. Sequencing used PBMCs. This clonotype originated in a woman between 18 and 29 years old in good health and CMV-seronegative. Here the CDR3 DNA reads TGTGCCTGGAAACCGGGACAGGGGCCAGATACGCAGTATTTT. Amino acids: CAWKPGQGPDTQYF.